Listed below are T cell receptor beta chains from one sample, sequenced in a study of blood T cell repertoires in COVID-19. Sequencing used immunoSEQ multiplex PCR; TCRdb keeps in-frame clones, though not all of them. The profile shows about 220,000 clones, 84% of them singletons. The sequencing sample was made of peripheral blood. All receptors derive from a woman in her sixties with acute or convalescent COVID-19. The CDR3 runs from the conserved cysteine through the conserved F or W. The order of the fields is J gene, V gene, D gene, clone size, CDR3 DNA, CDR3 protein. The D gene is left open where the match is weak. Clone sizes are given selectively: once, few, many, or a class where the clone is expanded.

j_gene: TRBJ2-7; v_gene: TRBV18; d_gene: TRBD2; abundance: -; CDR3nt: TGTGCCAGCTCACCGGGGCTAGCGGGCCCCTACGAGCAGTACTTC; CDR3aa: CASSPGLAGPYEQYF
j_gene: TRBJ2-7; v_gene: TRBV5-4; d_gene: TRBD2; abundance: -; CDR3nt: TGTGCCAGCAGCTTGGACGGGACTAGCGGGGAGCAGTACTTC; CDR3aa: CASSLDGTSGEQYF
j_gene: TRBJ2-7; v_gene: TRBV6-5; d_gene: -; abundance: -; CDR3nt: TGTGCCAGCGCCTCCCCAGGGACCTACGAGCAGTACTTC; CDR3aa: CASASPGTYEQYF
j_gene: TRBJ1-2; v_gene: TRBV12-3/TRBV12-4; d_gene: -; abundance: -; CDR3nt: TGTGCCAGCACCTCGGACAGTCTCTATGGCTACACCTTC; CDR3aa: CASTSDSLYGYTF
j_gene: TRBJ1-3; v_gene: TRBV11-2; d_gene: -; abundance: -; CDR3nt: TGTGCCAGCAGCTTAGAACGATCTTTGAGCTCTGGAAACACCATATATTTT; CDR3aa: CASSLERSLSSGNTIYF
j_gene: TRBJ1-5; v_gene: TRBV30; d_gene: TRBD1; abundance: once; CDR3nt: TGTGCCTGGGACAGGGGTACGTTGAGCAATCAGCCCCAGCATTTT; CDR3aa: CAWDRGTLSNQPQHF
j_gene: TRBJ2-5; v_gene: TRBV19; d_gene: TRBD2; abundance: -; CDR3nt: TGTGCCAGTAGTATGGCGGGAGGGACGGAGACCCAGTACTTC; CDR3aa: CASSMAGGTETQYF
j_gene: TRBJ2-1; v_gene: TRBV21-1; d_gene: -; abundance: once; CDR3nt: TGTGCCATCGACCTAGCGGGGGCCTACAATGAGCAGTTCTTC; CDR3aa: CAIDLAGAYNEQFF
j_gene: TRBJ1-1; v_gene: TRBV6-5; d_gene: TRBD1; abundance: few; CDR3nt: TGTGCCAGCAGGGGGACAGGGATGAACACTGAAGCTTTCTTT; CDR3aa: CASRGTGMNTEAFF
j_gene: TRBJ2-1; v_gene: TRBV11-2; d_gene: TRBD2; abundance: few; CDR3nt: TGTGCCAGCAGCTTAGATCGGCTAGCGGCCTACAATGAGCAGTTCTTC; CDR3aa: CASSLDRLAAYNEQFF
j_gene: TRBJ1-3; v_gene: TRBV3-1/TRBV3-2; d_gene: TRBD1; abundance: -; CDR3nt: TGTGCCAGCAGCCACCAGGCGACAGGGGTCGGAAACACCATATATTTT; CDR3aa: CASSHQATGVGNTIYF
j_gene: TRBJ1-4; v_gene: TRBV5-8; d_gene: TRBD1; abundance: -; CDR3nt: TGTGCCAGCAGCTTTTTGAGGGACAGGGGTGAGACTAATGAAAAACTGTTTTTT; CDR3aa: CASSFLRDRGETNEKLFF
j_gene: TRBJ2-7; v_gene: TRBV7-2; d_gene: -; abundance: -; CDR3nt: TGTGCCAGCAGCTCAGGGATGGTTTACGAGCAGTACTTC; CDR3aa: CASSSGMVYEQYF
j_gene: TRBJ2-7; v_gene: TRBV5-1; d_gene: TRBD1; abundance: -; CDR3nt: TGCGCCAGCAGCTTTGAAGACAGGGACAACGAGCAGTACTTC; CDR3aa: CASSFEDRDNEQYF
j_gene: TRBJ2-5; v_gene: TRBV3-1/TRBV3-2; d_gene: TRBD1; abundance: -; CDR3nt: TGTGCCAGCAGTCGAACAGGGGGCGGCGGAGAGACCCAGTACTTC; CDR3aa: CASSRTGGGGETQYF
j_gene: TRBJ1-5; v_gene: TRBV10-1; d_gene: -; abundance: few; CDR3nt: TGCGCCAGCAGTCGGGAACTGACTTATCAGCCCCAGCATTTT; CDR3aa: CASSRELTYQPQHF
j_gene: TRBJ2-5; v_gene: TRBV5-6; d_gene: -; abundance: -; CDR3nt: TGTGCCAGCAGCTTGGGGGAGGCTAGCAGGAAAGAGACCCAGTACTTC; CDR3aa: CASSLGEASRKETQYF
j_gene: TRBJ1-3; v_gene: TRBV7-2; d_gene: -; abundance: -; CDR3nt: TGTGCCAGCAGCTACCAGACAGGAAACACCATATATTTT; CDR3aa: CASSYQTGNTIYF
j_gene: TRBJ2-1; v_gene: TRBV5-1; d_gene: -; abundance: -; CDR3nt: TGCGCCAGCAGCTTGGGGTCCGGGAATGAGCAGTTCTTC; CDR3aa: CASSLGSGNEQFF
j_gene: TRBJ2-2; v_gene: TRBV9; d_gene: -; abundance: -; CDR3nt: TGTGCCAGCAGCGCTTTAACGAACACCGGGGAGCTGTTTTTT; CDR3aa: CASSALTNTGELFF
j_gene: TRBJ2-1; v_gene: TRBV5-6; d_gene: -; abundance: -; CDR3nt: TGTGCCAGCAGCATCTGGGGAGGCTACAATGAGCAGTTCTTC; CDR3aa: CASSIWGGYNEQFF
j_gene: TRBJ1-6; v_gene: TRBV11-3; d_gene: -; abundance: -; CDR3nt: TGTGCCACCCAACACCAACAGGGTATTGATTCACCCCTCCACTTT; CDR3aa: CATQHQQGIDSPLHF
j_gene: TRBJ2-5; v_gene: TRBV7-2; d_gene: TRBD2; abundance: -; CDR3nt: TGTGCTACCGGGACTAGCGGGACCGCGGGGCAAGAGACCCAGTACTTC; CDR3aa: CATGTSGTAGQETQYF
j_gene: TRBJ2-7; v_gene: TRBV16; d_gene: -; abundance: -; CDR3nt: TGTGCCAGCAGCCAATCTTCAGGGACTGACGAGCAGTACTTC; CDR3aa: CASSQSSGTDEQYF
j_gene: TRBJ1-1; v_gene: TRBV28; d_gene: -; abundance: -; CDR3nt: TGTGCCAGCAGGCTTACCGGGACAAGCGAGATGAACACTGAAGCTTTCTTT; CDR3aa: CASRLTGTSEMNTEAFF
j_gene: TRBJ2-1; v_gene: TRBV5-1; d_gene: TRBD2; abundance: -; CDR3nt: TGCGCCAGCAGCTTCGGACTAGACTCCTACAATGAGCAGTTCTTC; CDR3aa: CASSFGLDSYNEQFF
j_gene: TRBJ1-2; v_gene: TRBV2; d_gene: -; abundance: -; CDR3nt: TGTGCCAGCACGGAGGAAACTGGCTACACCTTC; CDR3aa: CASTEETGYTF
j_gene: TRBJ1-2; v_gene: TRBV11-3; d_gene: -; abundance: -; CDR3nt: TGTGCCAGCAGCTTAGTTCGGGACATAACCCAGGGGAACTATGGCTACACCTTC; CDR3aa: CASSLVRDITQGNYGYTF
j_gene: TRBJ1-5; v_gene: TRBV7-2; d_gene: -; abundance: -; CDR3nt: TGTGCCAGCAGTTTGAGTCTAAATCAGCCCCAGCATTTT; CDR3aa: CASSLSLNQPQHF
j_gene: TRBJ2-7; v_gene: TRBV6-5; d_gene: TRBD1; abundance: -; CDR3nt: TGTGCCAGCCAGGCCGGGACAGGGGCTGTCGAGCAGTACTTC; CDR3aa: CASQAGTGAVEQYF
j_gene: TRBJ2-3; v_gene: TRBV3-1/TRBV3-2; d_gene: TRBD2; abundance: -; CDR3nt: TGTGCCAGCAGCCAAGACCCGACTAGCGGGGGTATAGATACGCAGTATTTT; CDR3aa: CASSQDPTSGGIDTQYF
j_gene: TRBJ1-4; v_gene: TRBV18; d_gene: TRBD1; abundance: -; CDR3nt: TGTGCCAGCTCACCGGGACAGTCGAATGAAAAACTGTTTTTT; CDR3aa: CASSPGQSNEKLFF
j_gene: TRBJ2-1; v_gene: TRBV4-3; d_gene: -; abundance: -; CDR3nt: TGCGCCAGCAGCCACCTAACTAGAGGCAATGAGCAGTTCTTC; CDR3aa: CASSHLTRGNEQFF
j_gene: TRBJ2-3; v_gene: TRBV11-2; d_gene: TRBD2; abundance: -; CDR3nt: TGTGCCGGAAGCGGGGGGTCCACAGATACGCAGTATTTT; CDR3aa: CAGSGGSTDTQYF
j_gene: TRBJ2-1; v_gene: TRBV19; d_gene: TRBD2; abundance: -; CDR3nt: TGTGCCAGTAGTAAAGGACTAGCGGGGGTTGGTGAGCAGTTCTTC; CDR3aa: CASSKGLAGVGEQFF
j_gene: TRBJ1-2; v_gene: TRBV10-3; d_gene: -; abundance: few; CDR3nt: TGTGCCATCAGTGCCGCGAAGAGCTATGGCTACACCTTC; CDR3aa: CAISAAKSYGYTF
j_gene: TRBJ1-1; v_gene: TRBV15; d_gene: -; abundance: -; CDR3nt: TGTGCCACCAGCAGAGATATCGTGAACACTGAAGCTTTCTTT; CDR3aa: CATSRDIVNTEAFF
j_gene: TRBJ2-3; v_gene: TRBV3-1/TRBV3-2; d_gene: TRBD2; abundance: -; CDR3nt: TGTGCCAGCAGCCAAGAAGGCGGGGGGGACACAGATACGCAGTATTTT; CDR3aa: CASSQEGGGDTDTQYF
j_gene: TRBJ2-2; v_gene: TRBV6-5; d_gene: -; abundance: -; CDR3nt: TGTGCCAGCAGAGCCCTCACCAACACCGGGGAGCTGTTTTTT; CDR3aa: CASRALTNTGELFF
j_gene: TRBJ2-5; v_gene: TRBV7-8; d_gene: TRBD1; abundance: -; CDR3nt: TGTGCCAGCAGCTATCGGACAGGGGGCGCCGATGCGACCCAGTACTTC; CDR3aa: CASSYRTGGADATQYF
j_gene: TRBJ1-3; v_gene: TRBV7-8; d_gene: TRBD1; abundance: -; CDR3nt: TGTGCCAGCAGCCCGCTTCTAGACAGGGCTGGAAACACCATATATTTT; CDR3aa: CASSPLLDRAGNTIYF
j_gene: TRBJ2-7; v_gene: TRBV2; d_gene: TRBD1; abundance: once; CDR3nt: TGTGCCAGCAGTGAGGTGGGACAGGGCGGCTACGAGCAGTACTTC; CDR3aa: CASSEVGQGGYEQYF
j_gene: TRBJ1-3; v_gene: TRBV30; d_gene: -; abundance: -; CDR3nt: TGTGCCTCGTTCAGGGAACCTGGAAACACCATATATTTT; CDR3aa: CASFREPGNTIYF
j_gene: TRBJ2-7; v_gene: TRBV18; d_gene: TRBD1; abundance: -; CDR3nt: TGTGCCAGCTCCCCTACACCGCCCGGACAGGGGGCTGGGGAGCAGTACTTC; CDR3aa: CASSPTPPGQGAGEQYF
j_gene: TRBJ2-5; v_gene: TRBV19; d_gene: -; abundance: -; CDR3nt: TGTGCCAGTAGTATCCAATTCGGTAGAAGGGGCGGTGGGGACCAGTACTTC; CDR3aa: CASSIQFGRRGGGDQYF
j_gene: TRBJ1-1; v_gene: TRBV19; d_gene: -; abundance: -; CDR3nt: TGTGCCAGTAACTCGTTCCGACGGGGTAAAGGCGCTGAAGCTTTCTTT; CDR3aa: CASNSFRRGKGAEAFF
j_gene: TRBJ1-2; v_gene: TRBV2; d_gene: TRBD1; abundance: few; CDR3nt: TGTGCCAGCACCCCACAGGGGGCTCTTGGTGGCTACACCTTC; CDR3aa: CASTPQGALGGYTF
j_gene: TRBJ1-4; v_gene: TRBV11-2; d_gene: -; abundance: -; CDR3nt: TGTGCCAGCAGCCCAAGCATTAATGAAAAACTGTTTTTT; CDR3aa: CASSPSINEKLFF
j_gene: TRBJ2-2; v_gene: TRBV30; d_gene: -; abundance: -; CDR3nt: TGTGCCTGGAAAGTCCCCTTTAAGCGTTTGGAGAACACCGGGGAGCTGTTTTTT; CDR3aa: CAWKVPFKRLENTGELFF
j_gene: TRBJ1-1; v_gene: TRBV7-2; d_gene: -; abundance: -; CDR3nt: TGTGCCAGCGAAGAACAACCGAACACTGAAGCTTTCTTT; CDR3aa: CASEEQPNTEAFF
j_gene: TRBJ1-2; v_gene: TRBV7-2; d_gene: TRBD1; abundance: -; CDR3nt: TGTGCCAGCAGCCTCACCAGACAGGGACATGGCTACACCTTC; CDR3aa: CASSLTRQGHGYTF
j_gene: TRBJ2-6; v_gene: TRBV5-1; d_gene: -; abundance: -; CDR3nt: TGCGCCAGCAGCTTGTACACCTCCTCTGGGGCCAACGTCCTGACTTTC; CDR3aa: CASSLYTSSGANVLTF
j_gene: TRBJ2-7; v_gene: TRBV5-1; d_gene: -; abundance: -; CDR3nt: TGCGCCAGCAGCTTGGTTGCGGCCTCCTCCTACGAGCAGTACTTC; CDR3aa: CASSLVAASSYEQYF
j_gene: TRBJ1-1; v_gene: TRBV5-1; d_gene: TRBD1; abundance: -; CDR3nt: TGCGCCAGCAGCTTGCGACAGGGCTCGAACACTGAAGCTTTCTTT; CDR3aa: CASSLRQGSNTEAFF
j_gene: TRBJ2-7; v_gene: TRBV4-2; d_gene: TRBD1; abundance: -; CDR3nt: TGTGCCAGCAGCCAAGGACAGGGGGACTACGAGCAGTACTTC; CDR3aa: CASSQGQGDYEQYF
j_gene: TRBJ2-2; v_gene: TRBV10-3; d_gene: TRBD2; abundance: -; CDR3nt: TGTGCCTCAAGCGGGGGGGTAGCGAGGGAGCTGTTTTTT; CDR3aa: CASSGGVARELFF
j_gene: TRBJ2-2; v_gene: TRBV15; d_gene: -; abundance: once; CDR3nt: TGTGCCACCAGCCCAACGGCCGGTCGCGGGGTGAAGGCCGGGGAGCTGTTTTTT; CDR3aa: CATSPTAGRGVKAGELFF